The 17 T cell receptor beta chains given below trace back to one sample, sequenced in a study of blood T cell repertoires in COVID-19. TCRdb's table, derived via immunoSEQ multiplex PCR, lists solely in-frame clones and lacks some. The sample consists of roughly 53,000 clones, about 80% of them appearing once. Specimen: peripheral blood. These receptors all stem from a human donor in a cohort sampled during active COVID-19.

The gene calls are TRBV7-2 and TRBJ2-7; maybe TRBD1 (5 bases). Trimming removed 5 bases from V and 0 bases from J, with 14 bases in between. The V gene's germline CDR1 is SGHTA and CDR2 FQGNSA. The CDR3 has 15 amino acids. The CDR3 loop is CASSHRLLSSYEQYF. For the CDR3, the DNA is TGTGCCAGCAGCCACAGGTTACTAAGCTCCTACGAGCAGTACTTC.

The chain couples TRBV7-3 to TRBJ2-3, with D perhaps TRBD1 (5 bases). Germline V lookup: CDR1 SGHTA, CDR2 FQGTGA. This CDR3 comprises 15 residues. Trimming stripped 4 bases from V and 0 bases from J, with 11 bases between. For the CDR3, the DNA is TGTGCCAGCAGCTCAGGGCCTGGTAGCACAGATACGCAGTATTTT. The encoded protein is CASSSGPGSTDTQYF.

The genes are TRBV19 and TRBJ2-7, with D uncertain. Trimming removed 3 bases at V and 2 bases at J, with 8 bases between. The CDR3 has 13 residues. Germline lookup yields CDR1 LNHDA and CDR2 SQIVND (reference sequence). CDR3 sequence reads: CASSINSPYEQYF. In DNA, the CDR3 is TGTGCCAGTAGTATCAACAGCCCCTACGAGCAGTACTTC.

The J gene is TRBJ2-2, the V gene TRBV5-5, with no clear D. CDR1 is SGHKS, CDR2 YYEKEE, per germline (reference sequence). The CDR3 is 20 amino acids. V lost 3 bases, J lost 4 bases, and 28 bases lay in between. CDR3 nucleotide sequence: TGTGCCAGCAGCTCGGCTGTGATCCGGCGGATCCCCCTCGGCACCGGGGAGCTGTTTTTT. The encoded protein is CASSSAVIRRIPLGTGELFF.

The V gene is TRBV19, the J gene TRBJ2-1, with TRBD2 matching over 7 bases. Trimming took 6 bases from V and 7 from J; bases not matched to a gene: 15. Germline assignment: CDR1 LNHDA and CDR2 SQIVND (reference sequence). The CDR3 length is 16 residues. The chain's CDR3 is CASSPQRDPGGNEQFF. DNA for the CDR3: TGTGCCAGTAGCCCCCAGCGGGACCCCGGGGGGAATGAGCAGTTCTTC.

The chain employs TRBV5-6 and TRBJ2-5; D uncertain. From germline, CDR1 is SGHDT and CDR2 YYEEEE. This CDR3 has 14 amino acids. With 6 bases removed from V and 3 bases from J, the gap between germline ends came to 15 bases. The CDR3: CASKKDPGKETQYF. The CDR3 coding sequence is TGTGCCAGCAAGAAAGATCCGGGTAAAGAGACCCAGTACTTC. Full variable domain (rest looked up from reference TRBV5-6 and TRBJ2-5): DAGVTQSPTHLIKTRGQQVTLRCSPKSGHDTVSWYQQALGQGPQFIFQYYEEEERQRGNFPDRFSGHQFPNYSSELNVNALLLGDSALYLCASKKDPGKETQYFGPGTRLLVL.

The CDR3 DNA reads TGTGCCAGCAGCGGACCCGGGACTTTCCTCAATGGCTACACCTTC. This translates into CASSGPGTFLNGYTF. This rearrangement joins TRBV3-1 (or the pseudogene TRBV3-2) to TRBJ1-2; D might be TRBD1 (5 bases). The CDR3 runs to 15 residues. V was clipped by 5 bases and J by 6 bases, with 19 bases between them. Germline V gene sequence: CDR1 LGHDT, CDR2 YNNKEL (reference sequence).

This clone was observed a few times. CDR3 in amino acids: CASSQGQQETQYF. CDR3 DNA sequence: TGTGCCAGCAGCCAGGGACAGCAAGAGACCCAGTACTTC. V gene TRBV9 combines with J gene TRBJ2-5, with TRBD1 matching over 7 bases. Germline V lookup: CDR1 SGDLS, CDR2 YYNGEE. The CDR3 is made up of 13 amino acids. The V gene end was trimmed by 4 bases and the J gene end by 2 bases; junction bases not matched to a gene: 2.

V usage is TRBV5-8 and J usage is TRBJ1-4, with D tentatively TRBD1 (5 bases). Germline-derived CDR1 and CDR2 are SGHTS and YDEGEE. The V and J ends lost 5 bases and 3 bases respectively, with 11 bases between them. The CDR3 runs to 14 residues. CDR3 in DNA: TGTGCCAGCAGTTACGGGACTTCTAATGAAAAACTGTTTTTT. Residues: CASSYGTSNEKLFF.

This chain connects TRBV19 to TRBJ2-3; D unclear. Trimming removed 6 bases at V and 0 bases at J, with 10 bases between. Germline CDR1 is LNHDA and CDR2 is SQIVND (reference sequence). The CDR3 has 14 amino acids. The CDR3, as DNA: TGTGCCAGTAGCCTACGAGGTAGCACAGATACGCAGTATTTT. It encodes CASSLRGSTDTQYF.

This clone was seen more than once but under ten times. The rearrangement joins TRBV6-5 to TRBJ2-5; D gene unclear. The V gene's germline CDR1 is MNHEY and CDR2 SVGAGI. CDR3 length equals 14 residues. The germline V and J ends were trimmed by 0 bases and 2 bases, with 7 bases remaining between them. CDR3 sequence reads: CASSYSWQQETQYF. CDR3 in DNA: TGTGCCAGCAGTTACTCTTGGCAGCAAGAGACCCAGTACTTC.

V and J are TRBV5-1 and TRBJ2-7; D is perhaps TRBD1 (5 bases). V lost 1 base, J lost 0 bases, and 14 bases lay in between. Germline loops: CDR1 SGHRS, CDR2 YFSETQ. The CDR3 consists of 16 residues. The CDR3 is CASSLSARVNSYEQYF. The CDR3 bases are TGCGCCAGCAGCTTGTCCGCCAGGGTGAACTCCTACGAGCAGTACTTC. Full variable domain (outside the CDR3, taken from reference TRBV5-1 and TRBJ2-7): KAGVTQTPRYLIKTRGQQVTLSCSPISGHRSVSWYQQTPGQGLQFLFEYFSETQRNKGNFPGRFSGRQFSNSRSEMNVSTLELGDSALYLCASSLSARVNSYEQYFGPGTRLTVT.

This clone was counted once. The CDR3 DNA is TGCAGTGCTAGTTCGACTAGCGGGAGCTCCGGGGAGCTGTTTTTT. Encoded protein: CSASSTSGSSGELFF. The rearrangement links TRBV20-1 to TRBJ2-2, with 12 positions matching TRBD2. From germline, CDR1 is DFQATT and CDR2 SNEGSKA (reference sequence). J lost 6 bases, V lost 3 bases, and 5 bases had no gene match. The CDR3 contains 15 residues.

The chain carries TRBV5-1 and TRBJ1-1; tentative D call: TRBD1 (6 bases). Trimming stripped 6 bases from V and 12 bases from J, with 24 bases between. Germline CDR1 and CDR2: SGHRS and YFSETQ. CDR3 length: 14 amino acids. The CDR3 sequence: CASTNGDTPEVTFF. In DNA, the CDR3 is TGCGCCAGCACAAATGGGGACACCCCGGAGGTAACTTTCTTT.

Only a few counts were recorded for this clone. V gene TRBV7-9 combines with J gene TRBJ2-5; TRBD1 matches 7 bases. Trimming removed 10 bases from V and 4 bases from J; junction bases left unmatched: 6. The CDR3 runs to 12 residues. Per the germline V gene, CDR1 is SEHNR and CDR2 is FQNEAQ (reference sequence). CDR3 residues: CATSTGRETQYF. In DNA form, the CDR3 reads TGTGCCACCTCGACAGGGAGAGAGACCCAGTACTTC.

This clone was observed a single time. The chain employs TRBV19 and TRBJ2-2, with 7 bases lining up with TRBD2. The germline CDR1 and CDR2 sequences are LNHDA and SQIVND (reference sequence). The J segment lost 1 base and the V segment lost 8 bases, leaving 7 bases of the junction unmatched. This CDR3 is 15 amino acids long. The CDR3 is CASQQRELNTGELFF. In nucleotides, the CDR3 is TGTGCCAGTCAGCAGCGGGAATTGAACACCGGGGAGCTGTTTTTT.

The chain has TRBV10-2 and TRBJ2-7; the match to TRBD2 covers 7 bases. The J segment lost 1 base and the V segment lost 6 bases, leaving 9 bases of the junction unmatched. This CDR3 spans 15 amino acids. CDR1 is WSHSY, CDR2 SAAADI, per germline. CDR3 protein: CASRDTHGGSYEQYF. Written as DNA, the CDR3 is TGCGCCAGCAGGGATACCCACGGGGGGTCCTACGAGCAGTACTTC.